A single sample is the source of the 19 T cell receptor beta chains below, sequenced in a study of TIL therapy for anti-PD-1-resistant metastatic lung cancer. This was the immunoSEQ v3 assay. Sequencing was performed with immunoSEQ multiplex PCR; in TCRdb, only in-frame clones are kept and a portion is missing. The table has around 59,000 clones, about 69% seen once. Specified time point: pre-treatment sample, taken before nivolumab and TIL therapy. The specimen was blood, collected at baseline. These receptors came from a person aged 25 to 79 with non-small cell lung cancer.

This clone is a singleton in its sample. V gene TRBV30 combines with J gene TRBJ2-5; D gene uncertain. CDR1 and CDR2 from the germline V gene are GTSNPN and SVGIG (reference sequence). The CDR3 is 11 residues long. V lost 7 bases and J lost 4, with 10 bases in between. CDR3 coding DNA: TGTGCCTCTGCGGTAGGAGAGACCCAGTACTTC. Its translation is CASAVGETQYF.

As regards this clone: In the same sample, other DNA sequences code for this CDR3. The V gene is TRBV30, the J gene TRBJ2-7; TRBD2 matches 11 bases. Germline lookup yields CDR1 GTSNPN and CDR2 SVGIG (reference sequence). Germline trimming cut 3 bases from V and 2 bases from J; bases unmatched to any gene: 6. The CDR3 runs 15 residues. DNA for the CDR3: TGTGCCTGGAGGCTACTAGCGGGGGTGCCCTACGAGCAGTACTTC. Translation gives CAWRLLAGVPYEQYF. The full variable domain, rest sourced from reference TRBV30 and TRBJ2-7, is SQTIHQWPATLVQPVGSPLSLECTVEGTSNPNLYWYRQAAGRGLQLLFYSVGIGQISSEVPQNLSASRPQDRQFILSSKKLLLSDSGFYLCAWRLLAGVPYEQYFGPGTRLTVT.

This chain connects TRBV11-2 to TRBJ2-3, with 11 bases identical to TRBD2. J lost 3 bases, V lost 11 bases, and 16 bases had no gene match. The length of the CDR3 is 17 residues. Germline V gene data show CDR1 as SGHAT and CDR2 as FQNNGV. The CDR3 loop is CASTQASGRRGTDTQYF. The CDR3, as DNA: TGTGCCTCAACCCAGGCTAGCGGGAGGAGGGGAACAGATACGCAGTATTTT.

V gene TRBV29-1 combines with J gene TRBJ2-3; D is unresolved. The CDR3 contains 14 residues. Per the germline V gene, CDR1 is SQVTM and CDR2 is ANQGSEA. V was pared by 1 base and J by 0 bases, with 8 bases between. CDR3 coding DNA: TGCAGCGTTGAAGTCACAGCTAGCACAGATACGCAGTATTTT. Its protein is CSVEVTASTDTQYF.

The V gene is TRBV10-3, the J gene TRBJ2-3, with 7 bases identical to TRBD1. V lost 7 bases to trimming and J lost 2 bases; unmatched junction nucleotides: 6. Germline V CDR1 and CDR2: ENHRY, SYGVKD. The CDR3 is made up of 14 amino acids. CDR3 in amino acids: CAIKADRPTDTQYF. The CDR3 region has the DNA TGTGCCATCAAAGCGGACAGGCCCACAGATACGCAGTATTTT.

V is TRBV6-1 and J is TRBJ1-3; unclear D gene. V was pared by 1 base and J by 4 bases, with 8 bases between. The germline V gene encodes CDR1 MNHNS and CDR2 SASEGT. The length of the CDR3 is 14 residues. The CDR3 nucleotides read TGTGCCAGCAGTGAAGTTTTCCAGGGAAACACCATATATTTT. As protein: CASSEVFQGNTIYF.

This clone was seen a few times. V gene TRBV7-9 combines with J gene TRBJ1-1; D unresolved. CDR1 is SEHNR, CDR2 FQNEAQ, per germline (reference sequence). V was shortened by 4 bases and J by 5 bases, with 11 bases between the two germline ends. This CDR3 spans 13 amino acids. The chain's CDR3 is CASSSTMGTEAFF. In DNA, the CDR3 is TGTGCCAGCAGCTCTACCATGGGGACTGAAGCTTTCTTT.

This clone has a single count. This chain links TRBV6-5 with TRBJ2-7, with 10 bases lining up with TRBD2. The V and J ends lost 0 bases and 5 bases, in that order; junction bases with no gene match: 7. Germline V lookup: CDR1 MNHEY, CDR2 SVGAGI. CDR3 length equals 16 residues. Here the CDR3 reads CASSYSVTSGSHEQYF. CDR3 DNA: TGTGCCAGCAGTTACTCTGTGACTAGCGGGTCACACGAGCAGTACTTC.

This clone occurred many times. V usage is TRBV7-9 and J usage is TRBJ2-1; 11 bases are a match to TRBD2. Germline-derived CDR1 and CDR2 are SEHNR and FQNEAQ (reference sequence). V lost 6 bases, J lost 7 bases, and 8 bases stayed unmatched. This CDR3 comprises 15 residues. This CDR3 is CASSPLAGGSNEQFF. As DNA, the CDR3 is TGTGCCAGCAGTCCTCTAGCGGGAGGATCAAATGAGCAGTTCTTC.

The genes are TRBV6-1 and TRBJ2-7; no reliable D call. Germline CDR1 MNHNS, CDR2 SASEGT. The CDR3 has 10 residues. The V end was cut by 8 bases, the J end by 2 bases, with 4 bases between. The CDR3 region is CASGAYEQYF. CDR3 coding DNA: TGTGCCAGCGGGGCCTACGAGCAGTACTTC.

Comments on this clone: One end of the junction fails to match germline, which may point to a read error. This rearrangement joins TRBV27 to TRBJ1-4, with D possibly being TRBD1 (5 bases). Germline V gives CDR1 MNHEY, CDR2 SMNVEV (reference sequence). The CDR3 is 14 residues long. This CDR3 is CAPRAAGTDEKLFF. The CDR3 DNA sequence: TGTGCCCCCAGGGCGGCGGGAACTGATGAAAAACTGTTTTTT.

The CDR3 nucleotides read TGTGCCATCAGTGAAGGGGTCAACGGTGAAAAACTGTTTTTT. As protein: CAISEGVNGEKLFF. The gene calls are TRBV10-3 and TRBJ1-4; possibly TRBD1 for D (5 bases). The germline gives CDR1 ENHRY, CDR2 SYGVKD. Trimming removed 3 bases at V and 7 bases at J, with 12 bases between. CDR3 length: 14 amino acids.

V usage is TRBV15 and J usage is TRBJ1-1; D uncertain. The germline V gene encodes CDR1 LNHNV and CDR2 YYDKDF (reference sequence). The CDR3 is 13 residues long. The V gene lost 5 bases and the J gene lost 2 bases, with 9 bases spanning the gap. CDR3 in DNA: TGTGCCACCAGCCCCGACGGAAACACTGAAGCTTTCTTT. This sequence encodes CATSPDGNTEAFF.

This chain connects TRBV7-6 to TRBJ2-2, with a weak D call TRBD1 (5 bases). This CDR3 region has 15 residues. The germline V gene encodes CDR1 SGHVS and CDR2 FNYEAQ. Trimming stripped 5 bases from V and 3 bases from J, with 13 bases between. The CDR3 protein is CASSTQGIDTGELFF. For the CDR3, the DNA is TGTGCCAGCAGCACGCAGGGCATCGACACCGGGGAGCTGTTTTTT.

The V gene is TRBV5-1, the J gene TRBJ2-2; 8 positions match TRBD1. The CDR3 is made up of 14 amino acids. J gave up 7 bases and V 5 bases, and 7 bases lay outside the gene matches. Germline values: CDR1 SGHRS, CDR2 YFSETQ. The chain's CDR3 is CASSSQGAGGELFF. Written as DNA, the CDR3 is TGCGCCAGCAGTTCGCAGGGGGCAGGCGGGGAGCTGTTTTTT.

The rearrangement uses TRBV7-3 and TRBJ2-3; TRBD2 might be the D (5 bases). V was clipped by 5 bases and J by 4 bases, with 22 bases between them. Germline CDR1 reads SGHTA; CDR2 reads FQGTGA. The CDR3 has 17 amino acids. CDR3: CASSGTSFPAGPDTQYF. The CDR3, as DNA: TGTGCCAGCAGCGGAACCTCGTTCCCCGCGGGCCCAGATACGCAGTATTTT.

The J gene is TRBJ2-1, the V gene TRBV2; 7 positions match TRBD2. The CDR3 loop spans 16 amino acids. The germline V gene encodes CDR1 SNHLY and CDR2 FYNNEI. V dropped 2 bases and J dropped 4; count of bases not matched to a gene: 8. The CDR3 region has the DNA TGTGCCAGCAGTGAACTGCGCGGGGGAAGTTACAATGAGCAGTTCTTC. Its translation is CASSELRGGSYNEQFF.

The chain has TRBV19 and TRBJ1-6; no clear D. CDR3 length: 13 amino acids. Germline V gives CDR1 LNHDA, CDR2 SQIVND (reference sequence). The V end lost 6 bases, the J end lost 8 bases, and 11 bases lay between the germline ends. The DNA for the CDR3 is TGTGCCAGTAGAGTCGGTGCGGATTCACCCCTCCACTTT. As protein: CASRVGADSPLHF.

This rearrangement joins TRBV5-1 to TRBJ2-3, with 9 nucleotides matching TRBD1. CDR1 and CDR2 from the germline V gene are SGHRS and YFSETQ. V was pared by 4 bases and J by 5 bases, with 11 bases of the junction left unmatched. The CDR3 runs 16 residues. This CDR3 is CASSLWTGVNRDTQYF. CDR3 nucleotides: TGCGCCAGCAGCCTGTGGACAGGGGTTAACAGAGATACGCAGTATTTT.